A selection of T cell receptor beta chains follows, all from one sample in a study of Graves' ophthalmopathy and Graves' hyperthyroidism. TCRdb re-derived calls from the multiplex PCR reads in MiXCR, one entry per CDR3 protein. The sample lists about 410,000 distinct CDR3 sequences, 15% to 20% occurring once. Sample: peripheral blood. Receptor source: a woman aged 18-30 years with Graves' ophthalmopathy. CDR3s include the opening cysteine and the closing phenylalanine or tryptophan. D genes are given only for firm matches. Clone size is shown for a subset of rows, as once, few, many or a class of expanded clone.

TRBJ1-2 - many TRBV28 TGTGCCAGCACTGGGACCGATGCTAACTATGGCTACACCTTC CASTGTDANYGYTF
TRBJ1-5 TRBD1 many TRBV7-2 TGTGCCAGCAGCCCCGGGACAGCCAGTAATCAGCCCCAGCATTTT CASSPGTASNQPQHF
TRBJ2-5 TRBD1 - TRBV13 TGTGCCAGCGGACAGGGGGAGACCCAGTACTTC CASGQGETQYF
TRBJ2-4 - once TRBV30 TGTGCCTGGAGTGTACAGAACCTCGGGAGAAAAAACATTCAGTACTTC CAWSVQNLGRKNIQYF
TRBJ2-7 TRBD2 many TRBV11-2 TGTGCCAGCAGCTTAAGCTCAGGGCTAGCGGGCTACGAGCAGTACTTC CASSLSSGLAGYEQYF
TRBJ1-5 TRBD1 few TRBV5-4 TGTGCCAGCAGCTCCTGGGGACAGGGGGTAGGCCAGCCCCAGCATTTT CASSSWGQGVGQPQHF
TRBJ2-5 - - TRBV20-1 TGCAGTGCTAGAGATTACCGGGGTCCTAGGGAGACCCAGTACTTC CSARDYRGPRETQYF
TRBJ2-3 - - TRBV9 TGTGCCAGCAGCCCTCGACAGATGGGGGATACGCAGTATTTT CASSPRQMGDTQYF
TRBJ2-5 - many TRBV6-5 TGTGCCAGCAGCCGCCTCCCTCGGACCAAGGAGGAGACCCAGTACTTC CASSRLPRTKEETQYF
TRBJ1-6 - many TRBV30 TGTGCCTGGGGAGCTTCCTCCGGACCTGGCTCACCCCTCCACTTT CAWGASSGPGSPLHF
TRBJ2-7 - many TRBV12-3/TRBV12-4 TGTGCCAGCAGTTTACAGGACTACGAGCAGTACTTC CASSLQDYEQYF
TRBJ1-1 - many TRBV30 TGTGCCTGGACCCTGCTACTCGAAGCTTTCTTT CAWTLLLEAFF
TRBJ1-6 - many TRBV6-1 TGTGCCAGCAGGTCAGATAACTCCTATAATTCACCCCTCCACTTT CASRSDNSYNSPLHF
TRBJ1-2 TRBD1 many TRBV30 TGTGCCTGGAGACAGGGGATTTTTGCTAACTATGGCTACACCTTC CAWRQGIFANYGYTF